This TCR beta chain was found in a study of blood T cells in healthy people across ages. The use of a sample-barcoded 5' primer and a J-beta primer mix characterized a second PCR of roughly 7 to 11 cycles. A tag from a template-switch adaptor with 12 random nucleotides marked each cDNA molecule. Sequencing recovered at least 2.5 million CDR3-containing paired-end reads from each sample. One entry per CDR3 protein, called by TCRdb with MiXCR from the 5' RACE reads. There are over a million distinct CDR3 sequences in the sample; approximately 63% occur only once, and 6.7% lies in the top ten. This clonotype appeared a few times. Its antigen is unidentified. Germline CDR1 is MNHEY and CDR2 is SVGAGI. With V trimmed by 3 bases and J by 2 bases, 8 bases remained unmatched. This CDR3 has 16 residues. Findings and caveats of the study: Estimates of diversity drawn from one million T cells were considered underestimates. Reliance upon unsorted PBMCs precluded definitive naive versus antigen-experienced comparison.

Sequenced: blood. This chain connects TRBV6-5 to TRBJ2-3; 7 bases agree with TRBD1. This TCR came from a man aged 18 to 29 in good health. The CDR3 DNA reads TGTGCCAGCAGTTATTCCGGGACAGAGAACACAGATACGCAGTATTTT. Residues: CASSYSGTENTDTQYF.